The rows below give T cell receptor beta chains drawn from one sample of a study of long-term antiretroviral therapy in people with HIV. TCRdb's table, derived via immunoSEQ multiplex PCR, lists solely in-frame clones and lacks some. This sample yields about 25,000 clones, of which 79% are seen a single time; 8.5% to 14% belongs to the top ten. The sequences come from unsorted PBMCs, collected 2.1 years after starting antiretroviral therapy. These receptors originate from a man younger than 40 with HIV. The CDR3 runs from the conserved cysteine through the conserved F or W. A D gene is named only where the DNA matches it firmly.

D: .; V: TRBV19; J: TRBJ2-3; CDR3: CATRRTKTSDTQYF
D: .; V: TRBV2; J: TRBJ1-6; CDR3: CASSGPSFDNSPLHF
D: .; V: TRBV28; J: TRBJ1-2; CDR3: CASSAGGNYGYTF
D: TRBD1; V: TRBV2; J: TRBJ1-1; CDR3: CASSQTGLGAFF
D: .; V: TRBV7-8; J: TRBJ2-3; CDR3: CASSLVGTTDTQYF
D: TRBD1; V: TRBV29-1; J: TRBJ1-2; CDR3: CSVGQGARNYGYTF
D: .; V: TRBV10-3; J: TRBJ2-7; CDR3: CASQLATTYEQYF
D: .; V: TRBV5-1; J: TRBJ2-1; CDR3: CASSLTMDEQFF
D: .; V: TRBV7-8; J: TRBJ2-1; CDR3: CASSLTPRSSYNEQFF
D: TRBD1; V: TRBV9; J: TRBJ2-7; CDR3: CASSVGQGLPGEQYF
D: .; V: TRBV21-1; J: TRBJ2-7; CDR3: CASSLDGAYEQYF
D: .; V: TRBV7-3; J: TRBJ1-5; CDR3: CASSAAGGNQPQHF
D: TRBD1; V: TRBV5-1; J: TRBJ1-1; CDR3: CASRGEGARAEAFF
D: .; V: TRBV30; J: TRBJ2-5; CDR3: CAWSVGNSGFQETQYF
D: .; V: TRBV30; J: TRBJ1-2; CDR3: CAWSVLVEGYTF
D: .; V: TRBV15; J: TRBJ1-5; CDR3: CATSRDPGDNQPQHF